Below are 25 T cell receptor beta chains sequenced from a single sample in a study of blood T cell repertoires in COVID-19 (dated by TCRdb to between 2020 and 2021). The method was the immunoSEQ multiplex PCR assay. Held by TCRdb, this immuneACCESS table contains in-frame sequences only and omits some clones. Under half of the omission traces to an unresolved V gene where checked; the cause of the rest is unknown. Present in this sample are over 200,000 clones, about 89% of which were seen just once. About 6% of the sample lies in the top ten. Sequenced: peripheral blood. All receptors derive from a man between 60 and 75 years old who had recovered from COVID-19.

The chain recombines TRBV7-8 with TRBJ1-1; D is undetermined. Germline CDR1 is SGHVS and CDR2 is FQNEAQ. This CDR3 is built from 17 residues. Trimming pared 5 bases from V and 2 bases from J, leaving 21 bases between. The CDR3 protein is CASSRTGLSLGNTEAFF. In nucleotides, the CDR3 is TGTGCCAGCAGCCGTACCGGACTAAGTCTAGGCAACACTGAAGCTTTCTTT.

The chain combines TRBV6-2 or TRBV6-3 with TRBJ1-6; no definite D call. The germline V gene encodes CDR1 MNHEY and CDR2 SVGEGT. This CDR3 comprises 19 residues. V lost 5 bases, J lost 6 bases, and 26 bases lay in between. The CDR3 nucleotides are TGTGCCAGCAGTCCGCCCGGAACAGTGGATCGAAGTGGTAATTCACCCCTCCACTTT. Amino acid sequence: CASSPPGTVDRSGNSPLHF.

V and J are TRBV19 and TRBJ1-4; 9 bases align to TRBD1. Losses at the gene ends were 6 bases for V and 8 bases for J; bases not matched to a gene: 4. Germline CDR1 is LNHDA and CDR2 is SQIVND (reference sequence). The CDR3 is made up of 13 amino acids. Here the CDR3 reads CASSRQGEEKLFF. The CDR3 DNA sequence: TGTGCCAGTAGCAGACAGGGGGAGGAAAAACTGTTTTTT.

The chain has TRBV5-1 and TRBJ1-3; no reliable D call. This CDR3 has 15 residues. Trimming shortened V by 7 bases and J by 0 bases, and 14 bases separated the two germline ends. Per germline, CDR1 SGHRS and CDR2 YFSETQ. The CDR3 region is CASGHTTSSGNTIYF. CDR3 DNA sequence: TGCGCCAGCGGCCATACAACAAGCTCTGGAAACACCATATATTTT.

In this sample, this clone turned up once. In DNA form, the CDR3 reads TGTGCCAGCGGCAGCGGGTCTTTCTACGAGCAGTACTTC. It yields the protein CASGSGSFYEQYF. The V and J genes are TRBV28 and TRBJ2-7, with D possibly matching TRBD2 (6 bases). Germline V gene lookup returns CDR1 MDHEN and CDR2 SYDVKM. The CDR3 contains 13 residues. V was cut by 8 bases and J by 3 bases, with 14 bases left in between.

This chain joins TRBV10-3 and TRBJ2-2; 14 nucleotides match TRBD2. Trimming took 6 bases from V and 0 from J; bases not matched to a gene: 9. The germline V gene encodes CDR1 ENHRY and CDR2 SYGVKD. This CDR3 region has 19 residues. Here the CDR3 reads CAIRGTSGGFLANTGELFF. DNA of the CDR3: TGTGCCATCAGAGGGACTAGCGGGGGTTTCCTCGCGAACACCGGGGAGCTGTTTTTT.

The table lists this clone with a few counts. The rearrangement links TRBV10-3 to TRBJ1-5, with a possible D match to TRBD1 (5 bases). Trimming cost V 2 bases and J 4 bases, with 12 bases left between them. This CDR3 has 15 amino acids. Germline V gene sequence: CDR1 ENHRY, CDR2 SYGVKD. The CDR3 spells CAISERGPENQPQHF. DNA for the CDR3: TGTGCCATCAGTGAGAGGGGCCCCGAGAATCAGCCCCAGCATTTT.

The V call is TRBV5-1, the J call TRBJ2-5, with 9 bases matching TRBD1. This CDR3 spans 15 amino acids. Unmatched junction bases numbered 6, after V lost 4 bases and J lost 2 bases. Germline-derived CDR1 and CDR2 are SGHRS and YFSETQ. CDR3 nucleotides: TGCGCCAGCAGCCGGACCGGGACAGGGCAAGAGACCCAGTACTTC. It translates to CASSRTGTGQETQYF. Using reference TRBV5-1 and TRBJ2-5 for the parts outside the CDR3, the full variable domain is KAGVTQTPRYLIKTRGQQVTLSCSPISGHRSVSWYQQTPGQGLQFLFEYFSETQRNKGNFPGRFSGRQFSNSRSEMNVSTLELGDSALYLCASSRTGTGQETQYFGPGTRLLVL.

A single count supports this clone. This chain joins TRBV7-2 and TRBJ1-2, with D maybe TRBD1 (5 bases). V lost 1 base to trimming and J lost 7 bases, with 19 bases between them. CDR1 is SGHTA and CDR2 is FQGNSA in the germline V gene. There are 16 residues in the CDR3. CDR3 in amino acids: CASSLVVGQAGGGYTF. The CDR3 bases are TGTGCCAGCAGCTTAGTTGTTGGGCAGGCCGGGGGTGGCTACACCTTC.

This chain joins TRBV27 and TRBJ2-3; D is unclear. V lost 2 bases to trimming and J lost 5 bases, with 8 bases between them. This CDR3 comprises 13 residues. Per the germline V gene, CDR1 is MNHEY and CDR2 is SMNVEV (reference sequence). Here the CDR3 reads CASSLLGLDTQYF. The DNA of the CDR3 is TGTGCCAGCAGTTTACTAGGTTTAGATACGCAGTATTTT.

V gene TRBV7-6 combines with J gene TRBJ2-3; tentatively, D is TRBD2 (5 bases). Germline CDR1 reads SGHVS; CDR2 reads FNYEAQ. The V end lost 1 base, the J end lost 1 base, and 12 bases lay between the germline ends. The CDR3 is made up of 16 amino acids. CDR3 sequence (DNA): TGTGCCAGCAGCTTAGTTGCGGGCCAACGCACAGATACGCAGTATTTT. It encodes CASSLVAGQRTDTQYF. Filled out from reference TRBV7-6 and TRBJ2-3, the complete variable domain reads GAGVSQSPRYKVTKRGQDVALRCDPISGHVSLYWYRQALGQGPEFLTYFNYEAQQDKSGLPNDRFSAERPEGSISTLTIQRTEQRDSAMYRCASSLVAGQRTDTQYFGPGTRLTVL.

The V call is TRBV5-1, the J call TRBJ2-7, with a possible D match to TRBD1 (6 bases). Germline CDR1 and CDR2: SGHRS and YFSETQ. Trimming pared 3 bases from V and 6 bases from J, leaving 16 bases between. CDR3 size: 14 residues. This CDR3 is CASSSGDRDFEQYF. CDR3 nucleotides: TGCGCCAGCAGCTCAGGGGATCGGGATTTCGAGCAGTACTTC.

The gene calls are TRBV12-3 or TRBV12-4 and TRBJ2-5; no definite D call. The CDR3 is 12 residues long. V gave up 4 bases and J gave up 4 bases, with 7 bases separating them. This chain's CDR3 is CASSWSGETQYF. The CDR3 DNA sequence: TGTGCCAGCAGTTGGTCGGGAGAGACCCAGTACTTC.

The CDR3, as DNA: TGTGCCAGCAGACGTACTAAGCTGCGCTCCTACAATGAGCAGTTCTTC. Translated: CASRRTKLRSYNEQFF. The rearrangement links TRBV9 to TRBJ2-1; D is undetermined. Trimming took off 5 bases at V and 0 bases at J, with 15 bases between the two ends. The CDR3 runs to 16 residues. CDR1 is SGDLS, CDR2 YYNGEE, per germline. The complete variable domain, with remaining parts taken from reference TRBV9 and TRBJ2-1, reads DSGVTQTPKHLITATGQRVTLRCSPRSGDLSVYWYQQSLDQGLQFLIQYYNGEERAKGNILERFSAQQFPDLHSELNLSSLELGDSALYFCASRRTKLRSYNEQFFGPGTRLTVL.

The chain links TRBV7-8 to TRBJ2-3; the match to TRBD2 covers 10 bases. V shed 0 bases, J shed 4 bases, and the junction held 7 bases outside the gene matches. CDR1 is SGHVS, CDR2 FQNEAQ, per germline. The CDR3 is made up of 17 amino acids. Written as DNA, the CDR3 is TGTGCCAGCAGCTTAGCGCCTAGCGGGAGTCCGGCAGATACGCAGTATTTT. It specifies CASSLAPSGSPADTQYF.

Here the CDR3 reads CASSPGQGPNEKLFF. The CDR3 DNA follows: TGTGCCAGCAGCCCGGGACAGGGCCCTAATGAAAAACTGTTTTTT. The gene calls are TRBV27 and TRBJ1-4; 9 bases are a match to TRBD1. Germline CDR1 and CDR2: MNHEY and SMNVEV (reference sequence). The CDR3 is 15 amino acids. Trimming took 6 bases from V and 3 from J; bases not matched to a gene: 5. Complete variable domain (other parts from reference TRBV27 and TRBJ1-4): EAQVTQNPRYLITVTGKKLTVTCSQNMNHEYMSWYRQDPGLGLRQIYYSMNVEVTDKGDVPEGYKVSRKEKRNFPLILESPSPNQTSLYFCASSPGQGPNEKLFFGSGTQLSVL.

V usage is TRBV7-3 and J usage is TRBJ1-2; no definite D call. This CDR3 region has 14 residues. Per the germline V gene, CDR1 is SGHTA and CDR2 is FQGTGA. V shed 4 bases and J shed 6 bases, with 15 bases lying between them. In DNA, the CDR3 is TGTGCCAGCAGCTATACTGGAGGGTTGAATGGCTACACCTTC. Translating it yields CASSYTGGLNGYTF.

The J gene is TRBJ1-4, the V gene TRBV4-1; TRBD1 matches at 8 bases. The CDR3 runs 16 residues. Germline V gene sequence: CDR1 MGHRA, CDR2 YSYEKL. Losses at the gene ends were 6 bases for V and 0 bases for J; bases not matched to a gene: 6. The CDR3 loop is CASSRGTGATNEKLFF. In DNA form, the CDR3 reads TGCGCCAGCAGTCGCGGGACAGGCGCAACTAATGAAAAACTGTTTTTT.

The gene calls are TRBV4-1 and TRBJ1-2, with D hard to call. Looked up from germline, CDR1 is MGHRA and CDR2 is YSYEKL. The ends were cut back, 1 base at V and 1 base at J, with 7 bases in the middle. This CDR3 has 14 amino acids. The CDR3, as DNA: TGCGCCAGCAGCCAAGTGGGCCTTAACTATGGCTACACCTTC. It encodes CASSQVGLNYGYTF.

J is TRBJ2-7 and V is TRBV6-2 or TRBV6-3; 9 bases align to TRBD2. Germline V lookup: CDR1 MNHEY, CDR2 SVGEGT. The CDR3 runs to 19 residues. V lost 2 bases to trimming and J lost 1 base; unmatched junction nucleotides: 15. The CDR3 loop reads CASSYPAVASGINSYEQYF. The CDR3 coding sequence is TGTGCCAGCAGTTACCCTGCCGTGGCTAGCGGGATCAATTCCTACGAGCAGTACTTC.

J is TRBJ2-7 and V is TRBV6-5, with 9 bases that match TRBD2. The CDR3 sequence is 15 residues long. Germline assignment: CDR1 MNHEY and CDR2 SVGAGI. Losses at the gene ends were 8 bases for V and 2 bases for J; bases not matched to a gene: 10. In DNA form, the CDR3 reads TGTGCCAGCCTTTTCGGACTAGCGTTACCCTACGAGCAGTACTTC. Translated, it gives CASLFGLALPYEQYF.

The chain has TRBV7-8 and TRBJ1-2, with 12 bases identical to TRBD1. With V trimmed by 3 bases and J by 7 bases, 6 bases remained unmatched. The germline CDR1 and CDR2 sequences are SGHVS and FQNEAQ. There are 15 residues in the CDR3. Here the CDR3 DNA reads TGTGCCAGCAGCTTGGGGACAGGGGGCGCTGGTGGCTACACCTTC. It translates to CASSLGTGGAGGYTF.

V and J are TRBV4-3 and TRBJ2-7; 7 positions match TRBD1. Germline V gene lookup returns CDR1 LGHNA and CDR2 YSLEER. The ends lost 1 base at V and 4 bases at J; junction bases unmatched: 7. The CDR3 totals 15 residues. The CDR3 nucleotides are TGCGCCAGCAGCCAAGTAGGGGCAGGGGGTTACGAGCAGTACTTC. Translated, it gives CASSQVGAGGYEQYF.

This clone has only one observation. The CDR3 here is CASSPPGAGVSYEQYF. CDR3 DNA sequence: TGTGCCAGCTCACCACCGGGAGCGGGGGTCTCCTACGAGCAGTACTTC. The chain links TRBV18 to TRBJ2-7; 8 nucleotides align to TRBD2. The germline V gene encodes CDR1 KGHSH and CDR2 LQKENI. V lost 0 bases, J lost 0 bases, and 4 bases stayed unmatched. The CDR3 is 16 amino acids.

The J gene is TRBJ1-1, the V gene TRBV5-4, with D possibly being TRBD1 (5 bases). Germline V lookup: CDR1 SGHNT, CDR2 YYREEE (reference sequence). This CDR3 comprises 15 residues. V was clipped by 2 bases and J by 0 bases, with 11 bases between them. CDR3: CASSLLDRLNTEAFF. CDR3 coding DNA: TGTGCCAGCAGCTTACTTGACAGACTGAACACTGAAGCTTTCTTT.